A single sample is the source of the 3 T cell receptor beta chains below, sequenced in a study of cytomegalovirus exposure and HLA in healthy donors. The method was immunoSEQ multiplex PCR; TCRdb's version includes in-frame clones alone and lacks a portion of them. The sample holds 200,000 to 250,000 clones; roughly 90% are singletons and the top ten take around 12%. Source material: PBMCs. These receptors were obtained from a young man in good health and CMV-seropositive.

V and J are TRBV28 and TRBJ2-1; D tentatively fits TRBD1 or TRBD2 (5 bases each). This CDR3 comprises 15 residues. Germline CDR1 MDHEN, CDR2 SYDVKM. V dropped 4 bases and J dropped 6 bases, with 16 bases sitting between them. CDR3 sequence (DNA): TGTGCCAGCAGTTCTTTCAGGGACGTGGGCAATGAGCAGTTCTTC. Residues: CASSSFRDVGNEQFF. The variable domain in full, with the rest retrieved from reference TRBV28 and TRBJ2-1, is DVKVTQSSRYLVKRTGEKVFLECVQDMDHENMFWYRQDPGLGLRLIYFSYDVKMKEKGDIPEGYSVSREKKERFSLILESASTNQTSMYLCASSSFRDVGNEQFFGPGTRLTVL.

V and J are TRBV25-1 and TRBJ1-5; D remains unclear. Germline V gene lookup returns CDR1 MGHDK and CDR2 SYGVNS. This CDR3 has 14 residues. With 4 bases removed from V and 2 bases from J, the gap between germline ends came to 9 bases. The CDR3 DNA sequence: TGTGCCAGCAGTGGCCTTGGAGGCAATCAGCCCCAGCATTTT. Its translation: CASSGLGGNQPQHF.

V gene TRBV4-1 combines with J gene TRBJ1-2; D unresolved. The germline CDR1 and CDR2 sequences are MGHRA and YSYEKL. CDR3 length: 17 residues. V was trimmed by 1 base and J by 0 bases, leaving 15 bases between them. The CDR3 spells CASSQGVPRLANYGYTF. In DNA, the CDR3 is TGCGCCAGCAGCCAAGGGGTACCGCGGCTAGCTAACTATGGCTACACCTTC.